The T cell receptor beta chain described here comes from a study of regulatory T cells in long-lasting Graves disease (dated by TCRdb to the early 2020s). For context, the study as a whole: In the newly diagnosed Graves' disease group, patients had been taking antithyroid drugs for less than 3 months. A total of around 35 samples underwent TCR sequencing, from around 13 patients with persistent Graves' disease and 20 or so patients with newly diagnosed Graves' disease. Peripheral blood TCR sequencing and RNA sequencing compared persistent Graves' disease patients with newly diagnosed Graves' disease patients. The study was conducted in China and was registered as a clinical trial. The research as a whole found: Persistent patients shared more public clonotypes among themselves (around 2,500) than newly diagnosed patients did (about 970). Compared with newly diagnosed patients, patients with persistent Graves' disease had lower TCR Shannon entropy and fewer highly expanded clones, which suggests clonal expansion. The small sample size was acknowledged by the authors as a limitation that may reduce accuracy. Sequencing and analysis were restricted to the TCR beta chain. Only peripheral blood was studied, because thyroid tissue, the primary lesion, was inaccessible. Preferential use of TRBV28, TRBJ1-2 and TRBJ2-5 was observed in persistent disease, whereas TRBV20-1 and TRBJ2-1 were favored in newly diagnosed disease.

Taken from cysteine to phenylalanine, the CDR3 has 14 residues. Only CDR3 DNA remains: 42 bases, in frame from the first base. CDR1 and CDR2, looked up from the germline V gene (reference sequence), are DFQATT and SNEGSKA. Libraries were constructed by multiplex PCR. Sequencing instrument: Illumina HiSeq 4000. CDR3 regions were amplified by Arm-PCR with iRepertoire HTBI primers to construct TCR beta libraries. Gel purification was performed on PCR products prior to sequencing. Under the source paper's analysis protocol: Gene usage analysis of CDR3 amino acid clonotypes relied on the 55 to 80 TRBV and 13 to 15 TRBJ segments identified across samples. COPE and FqMerger were used to merge filtered high-quality paired reads into contigs. BLAST was used to align contigs to the IMGT TRBV, TRBD and TRBJ reference genes, and CDR3 was defined following IMGT. Clonotypes above 0.1% frequency were classified as highly expanded clones. Shannon entropy was used to measure repertoire diversity, and the Gini coefficient was used to measure V-J evenness. Clonotypes shared by more than one individual were considered public. The public reads were run again by TCRdb, first through fastp at Q25 and then through MiXCR, and only productive beta chains were kept. Under each unique CDR3 protein, matching rows form one entry showing the most common genes and DNA. V and J calls and clone size were set by TCRdb, not the authors. Here the sample has fewer than 400,000 distinct CDR3 sequences; more than 15% occur a single time. Jointly, the top ten make up about 38% of the sample.

This sample's time point label indicates: newly diagnosed GD, antithyroid drugs for less than 3 months. RNA was extracted from PBMCs in TRIzol for both TCR sequencing and RNA sequencing. The diagnosis of Graves' disease followed American Thyroid Association guidelines. Recruitment of patients was carried out at an endocrinology department in Xi'an, China. Each patient gave around 9 milliliters of peripheral blood, collected in an EDTA anticoagulant tube. Ficoll Paque Plus density gradient separation was used to isolate PBMCs, and no additional T cell sorting was done. An Agilent 2100 Bioanalyzer and agarose gel were used to check RNA quality, and a NanoDrop 2000 was used to measure RNA concentration. On this clonotype: No cognate antigen has been identified for it. No base quality values were provided; no much bigger clone lies one nucleotide off.

The rearranged segments are TRBV20-1 and TRBJ2-1, and 10 junction bases match TRBD2. The better agreement between TRBJ2-7 and the DNA end casts doubt on the J call. The input for sequencing was peripheral blood mononuclear cells (PBMCs), taken at new diagnosis, from a patient treated with antithyroid drugs. The TCR sequence derives from a female donor with Graves disease. CDR3 reads: CSARTSGSYNEQYF. The sequenced DNA is TGCAGTGCTAGGACTAGCGGGTCCTACAATGAGCAGTACTTC.